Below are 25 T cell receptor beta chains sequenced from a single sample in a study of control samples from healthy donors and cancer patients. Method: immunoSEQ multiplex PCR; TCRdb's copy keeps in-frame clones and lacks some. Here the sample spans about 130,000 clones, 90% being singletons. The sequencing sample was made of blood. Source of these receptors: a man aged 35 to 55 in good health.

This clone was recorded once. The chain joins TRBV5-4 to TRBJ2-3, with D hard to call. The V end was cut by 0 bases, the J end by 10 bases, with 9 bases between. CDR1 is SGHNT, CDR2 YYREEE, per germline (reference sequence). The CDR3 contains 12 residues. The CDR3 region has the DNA TGTGCCAGCAGCTTGGGCAGCCTGGCGCAGTATTTT. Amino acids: CASSLGSLAQYF.

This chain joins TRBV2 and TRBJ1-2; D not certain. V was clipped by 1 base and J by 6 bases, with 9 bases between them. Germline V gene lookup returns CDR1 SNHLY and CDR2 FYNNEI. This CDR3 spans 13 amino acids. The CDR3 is CASSEVSTNGYTF. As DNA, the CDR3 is TGTGCCAGCAGTGAAGTCTCAACGAATGGCTACACCTTC.

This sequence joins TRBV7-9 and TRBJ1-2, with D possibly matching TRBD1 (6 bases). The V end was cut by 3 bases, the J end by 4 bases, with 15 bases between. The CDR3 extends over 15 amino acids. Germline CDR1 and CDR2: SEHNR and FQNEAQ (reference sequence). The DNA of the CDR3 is TGTGCCAGCAGCTTGTACCCGGGGGCAGGCTATGGCTACACCTTC. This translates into CASSLYPGAGYGYTF. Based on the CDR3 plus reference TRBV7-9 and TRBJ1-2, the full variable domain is DTGVSQNPRHKITKRGQNVTFRCDPISEHNRLYWYRQTLGQGPEFLTYFQNEAQLEKSRLLSDRFSAERPKGSFSTLEIQRTEQGDSAMYLCASSLYPGAGYGYTFGSGTRLTVV.

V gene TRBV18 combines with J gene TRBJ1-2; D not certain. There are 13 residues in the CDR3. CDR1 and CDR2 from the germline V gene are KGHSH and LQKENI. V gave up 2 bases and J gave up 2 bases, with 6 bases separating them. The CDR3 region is CASSPEGNYGYTF. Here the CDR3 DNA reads TGTGCCAGCTCACCAGAAGGGAACTATGGCTACACCTTC.

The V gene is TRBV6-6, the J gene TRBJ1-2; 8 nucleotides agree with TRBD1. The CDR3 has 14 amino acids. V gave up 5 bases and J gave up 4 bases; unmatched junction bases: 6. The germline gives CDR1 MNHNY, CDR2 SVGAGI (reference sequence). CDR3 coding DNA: TGTGCCAGCAGTGCAGGACAGGGCCTCTATGGCTACACCTTC. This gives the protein CASSAGQGLYGYTF.

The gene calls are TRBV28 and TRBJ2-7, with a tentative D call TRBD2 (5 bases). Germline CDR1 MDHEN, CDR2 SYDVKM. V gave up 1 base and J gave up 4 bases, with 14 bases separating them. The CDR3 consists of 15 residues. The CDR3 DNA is TGTGCCAGCAGTTTATCAGGACTCGGGTTTTACGAGCAGTACTTC. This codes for CASSLSGLGFYEQYF.

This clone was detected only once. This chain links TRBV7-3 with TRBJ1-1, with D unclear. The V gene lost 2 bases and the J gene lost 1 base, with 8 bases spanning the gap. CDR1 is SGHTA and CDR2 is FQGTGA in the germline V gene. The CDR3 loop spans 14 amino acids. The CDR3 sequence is CASSLQRENTEAFF. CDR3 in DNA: TGTGCCAGCAGCTTACAGCGAGAGAACACTGAAGCTTTCTTT.

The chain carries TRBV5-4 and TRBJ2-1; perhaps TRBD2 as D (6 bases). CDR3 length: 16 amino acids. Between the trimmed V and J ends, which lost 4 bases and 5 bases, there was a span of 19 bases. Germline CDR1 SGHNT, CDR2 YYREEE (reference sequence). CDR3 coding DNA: TGTGCCAGCAGCCCGACTAGGGCCCTGTTGAACAATGAGCAGTTCTTC. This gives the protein CASSPTRALLNNEQFF.

CDR3 residues: CAISESARPDTQYF. In nucleotides, the CDR3 is TGTGCCATCAGTGAGTCGGCCCGGCCGGATACGCAGTATTTT. The rearrangement links TRBV10-3 to TRBJ2-3; no firm D call. The CDR3 sequence is 14 residues long. Trimming shortened V by 0 bases and J by 6 bases, and 10 bases separated the two germline ends. Germline CDR1 is ENHRY and CDR2 is SYGVKD.

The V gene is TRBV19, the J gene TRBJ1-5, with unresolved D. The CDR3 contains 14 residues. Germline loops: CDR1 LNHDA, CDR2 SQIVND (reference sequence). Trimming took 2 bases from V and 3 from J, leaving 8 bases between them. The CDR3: CASSIYGINQPQHF. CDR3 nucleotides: TGTGCCAGTAGTATATACGGTATCAATCAGCCCCAGCATTTT.

This chain's CDR3 is CASRTDREGYGYTF. The CDR3 DNA sequence: TGTGCCAGCAGGACGGACAGGGAGGGCTATGGCTACACCTTC. The chain uses TRBV28 and TRBJ1-2; 8 bases align to TRBD1. CDR1 and CDR2 from the germline V gene are MDHEN and SYDVKM. The J segment lost 4 bases and the V segment lost 6 bases, leaving 7 bases of the junction unmatched. This CDR3 region has 14 residues.

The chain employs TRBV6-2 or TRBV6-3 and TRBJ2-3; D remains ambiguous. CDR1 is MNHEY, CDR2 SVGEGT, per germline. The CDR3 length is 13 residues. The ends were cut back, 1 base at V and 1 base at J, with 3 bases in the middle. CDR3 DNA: TGTGCCAGCAGTTACTTTCGCACAGATACGCAGTATTTT. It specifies CASSYFRTDTQYF.

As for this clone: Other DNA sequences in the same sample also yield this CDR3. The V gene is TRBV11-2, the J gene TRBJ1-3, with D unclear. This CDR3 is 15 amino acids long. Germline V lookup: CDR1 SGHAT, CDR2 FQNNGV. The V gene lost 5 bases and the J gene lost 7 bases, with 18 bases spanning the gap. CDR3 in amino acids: CASSTQDRVMNTIYF. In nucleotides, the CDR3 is TGTGCCAGCAGCACCCAGGATAGGGTCATGAACACCATATATTTT.

CDR3 nucleotide sequence: TGCGCCAGCAGCTTCGGCAGGGTGAGTGAGCAGTTCTTC. Translating it yields CASSFGRVSEQFF. This rearrangement joins TRBV5-1 to TRBJ2-1; a weak D match, TRBD1 (5 bases). This CDR3 region has 13 residues. V lost 2 bases and J 9 bases, leaving 12 bases between the germline ends. Germline loops: CDR1 SGHRS, CDR2 YFSETQ.

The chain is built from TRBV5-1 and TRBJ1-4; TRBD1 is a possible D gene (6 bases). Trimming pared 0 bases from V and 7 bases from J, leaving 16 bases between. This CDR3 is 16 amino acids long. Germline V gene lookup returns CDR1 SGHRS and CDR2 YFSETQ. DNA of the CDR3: TGCGCCAGCAGCTTGGAGTCTAGGCAGGGGAGTGAAAAACTGTTTTTT. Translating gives CASSLESRQGSEKLFF.

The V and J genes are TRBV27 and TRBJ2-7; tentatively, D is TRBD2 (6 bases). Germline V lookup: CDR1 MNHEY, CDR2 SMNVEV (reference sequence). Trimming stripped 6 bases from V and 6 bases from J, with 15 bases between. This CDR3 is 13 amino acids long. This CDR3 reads CASRRRGGAEQYF. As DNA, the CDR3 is TGTGCCAGCAGACGTAGGGGCGGGGCCGAGCAGTACTTC.

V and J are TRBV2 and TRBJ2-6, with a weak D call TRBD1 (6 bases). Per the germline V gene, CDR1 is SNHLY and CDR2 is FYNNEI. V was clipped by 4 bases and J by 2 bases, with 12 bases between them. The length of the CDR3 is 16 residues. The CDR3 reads CASSVSGVPGANVLTF. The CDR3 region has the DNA TGTGCCAGCAGTGTGTCAGGGGTACCTGGGGCCAACGTCCTGACTTTC.

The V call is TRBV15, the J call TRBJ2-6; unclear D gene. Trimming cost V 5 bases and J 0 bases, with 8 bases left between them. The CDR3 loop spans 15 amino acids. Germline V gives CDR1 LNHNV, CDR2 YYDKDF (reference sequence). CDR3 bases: TGTGCCACCAGCGCCCGAATCTCTGGGGCCAACGTCCTGACTTTC. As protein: CATSARISGANVLTF.

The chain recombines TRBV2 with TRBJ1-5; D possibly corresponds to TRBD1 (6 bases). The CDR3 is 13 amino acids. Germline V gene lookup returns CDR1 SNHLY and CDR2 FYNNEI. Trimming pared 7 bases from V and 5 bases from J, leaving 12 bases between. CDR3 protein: CASKGQPYQPQHF. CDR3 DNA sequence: TGTGCCAGCAAAGGACAGCCATATCAGCCCCAGCATTTT.

As DNA, the CDR3 is TGTGCCACCAGTCCCAATCTAGCGGGGCCATACAATGAGCAGTTCTTC. Its translation is CATSPNLAGPYNEQFF. The chain is built from TRBV24-1 and TRBJ2-1; 9 bases agree with TRBD2. The CDR3 loop spans 16 amino acids. V was clipped by 6 bases and J by 4 bases; unmatched bases: 9. Per germline, CDR1 KGHDR and CDR2 SFDVKD.

The CDR3 DNA follows: TGTGCCAGCAGCGTATACGGGACAAACAATGAGCAGTTCTTC. Its protein is CASSVYGTNNEQFF. V usage is TRBV11-2 and J usage is TRBJ2-1; D is possibly TRBD1 (6 bases). V lost 5 bases and J 5 bases, leaving 13 bases between the germline ends. The CDR3 length is 14 residues. Germline lookup yields CDR1 SGHAT and CDR2 FQNNGV. The full variable domain, its missing parts supplied by reference TRBV11-2 and TRBJ2-1, is EAGVAQSPRYKIIEKRQSVAFWCNPISGHATLYWYQQILGQGPKLLIQFQNNGVVDDSQLPKDRFSAERLKGVDSTLKIQPAKLEDSAVYLCASSVYGTNNEQFFGPGTRLTVL.

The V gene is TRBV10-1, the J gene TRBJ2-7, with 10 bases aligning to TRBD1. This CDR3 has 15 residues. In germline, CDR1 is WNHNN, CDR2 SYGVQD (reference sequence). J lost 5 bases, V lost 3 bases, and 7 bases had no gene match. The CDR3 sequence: CASSDLATGGNEQYF. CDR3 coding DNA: TGCGCCAGCAGTGACCTCGCGACAGGGGGCAACGAGCAGTACTTC.

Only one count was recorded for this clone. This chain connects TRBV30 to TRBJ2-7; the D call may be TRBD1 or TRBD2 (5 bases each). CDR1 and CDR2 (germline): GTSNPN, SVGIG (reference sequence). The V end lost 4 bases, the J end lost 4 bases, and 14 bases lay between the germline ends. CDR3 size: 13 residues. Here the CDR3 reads CAWNAREQYEQYF. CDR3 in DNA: TGTGCCTGGAACGCCAGGGAGCAATACGAGCAGTACTTC.

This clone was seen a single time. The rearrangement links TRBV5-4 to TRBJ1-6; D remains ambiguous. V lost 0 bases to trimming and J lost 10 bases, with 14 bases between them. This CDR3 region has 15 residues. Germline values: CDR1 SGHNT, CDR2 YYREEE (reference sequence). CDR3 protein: CASSLGPGGGSPLHF. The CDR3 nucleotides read TGTGCCAGCAGCTTGGGTCCGGGAGGCGGATCACCCCTCCACTTT.

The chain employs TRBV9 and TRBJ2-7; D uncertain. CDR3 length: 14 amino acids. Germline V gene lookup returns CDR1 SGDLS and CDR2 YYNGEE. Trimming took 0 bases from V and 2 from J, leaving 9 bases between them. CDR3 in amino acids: CASSVGAEPYEQYF. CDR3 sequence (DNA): TGTGCCAGCAGCGTAGGGGCAGAACCCTACGAGCAGTACTTC.